This entry features one TCR beta chain sequence. Its antigen remains unidentified. A read error may account for a junction end that differs from germline. The entry originates in a study of blood T cells in healthy people across ages. Findings and caveats of the study: Unsorted PBMC material precluded a definitive naive versus antigen-experienced comparison. Researchers judged that diversity estimates from one million T cells fell short of true values.

The use of a sample-barcoded 5' primer and a J-beta primer mix characterized a second PCR of roughly 6 to 11 cycles. MiXCR, applied by TCRdb to the 5' RACE reads, yields one record per CDR3 protein. The sample includes 1.5 million to 2 million distinct CDR3 sequences, just under 50% of them seen just once. CDR1 is SEHNR and CDR2 is FQNEAQ in the germline V gene (reference sequence). The CDR3 runs 11 residues. This chain uses TRBV7-9 with TRBJ1-1, with D unresolved. Sequenced input: blood. The receptor was isolated from a woman aged 40 to 55 in good health. The CDR3 is CAGSPLAEAFF. CDR3 coding DNA: TGTGCCGGCAGCCCTTTAGCTGAAGCTTTCTTT.